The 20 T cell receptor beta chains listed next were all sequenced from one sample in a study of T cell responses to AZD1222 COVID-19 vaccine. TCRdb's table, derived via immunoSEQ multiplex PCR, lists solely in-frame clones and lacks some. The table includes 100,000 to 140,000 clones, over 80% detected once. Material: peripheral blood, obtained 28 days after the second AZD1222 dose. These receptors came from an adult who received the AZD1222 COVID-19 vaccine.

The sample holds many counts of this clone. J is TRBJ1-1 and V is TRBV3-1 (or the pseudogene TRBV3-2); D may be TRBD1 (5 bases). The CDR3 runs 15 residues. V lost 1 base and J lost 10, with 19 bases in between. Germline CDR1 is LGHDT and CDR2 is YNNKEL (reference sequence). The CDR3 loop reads CASSQGQTNFGGAFF. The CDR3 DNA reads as TGTGCCAGCAGCCAAGGACAGACAAATTTTGGTGGAGCTTTCTTT.

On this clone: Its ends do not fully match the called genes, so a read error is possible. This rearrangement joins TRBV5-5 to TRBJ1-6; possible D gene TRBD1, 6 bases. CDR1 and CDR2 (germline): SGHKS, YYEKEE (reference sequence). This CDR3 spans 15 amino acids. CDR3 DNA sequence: TGTGCCAGCAGTTTGGATGGACAGCAGAATTCACCCCTCCACTTT. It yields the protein CASSLDGQQNSPLHF.

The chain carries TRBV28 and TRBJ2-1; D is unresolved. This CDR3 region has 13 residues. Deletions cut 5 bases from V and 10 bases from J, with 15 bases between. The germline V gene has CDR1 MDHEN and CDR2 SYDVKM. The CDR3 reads CASSPPRPSEQFF. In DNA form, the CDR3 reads TGTGCCAGCAGTCCCCCCCGTCCGTCCGAGCAGTTCTTC.

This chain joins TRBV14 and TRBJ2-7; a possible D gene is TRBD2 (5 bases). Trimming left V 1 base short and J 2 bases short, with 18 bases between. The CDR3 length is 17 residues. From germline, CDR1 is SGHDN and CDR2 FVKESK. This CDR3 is CASSQVRAGLTAYEQYF. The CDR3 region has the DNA TGTGCCAGCAGCCAAGTTCGTGCGGGCCTAACCGCCTACGAGCAGTACTTC. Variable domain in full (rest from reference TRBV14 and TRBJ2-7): EAGVTQFPSHSVIEKGQTVTLRCDPISGHDNLYWYRRVMGKEIKFLLHFVKESKQDESGMPNNRFLAERTGGTYSTLKVQPAELEDSGVYFCASSQVRAGLTAYEQYFGPGTRLTVT.

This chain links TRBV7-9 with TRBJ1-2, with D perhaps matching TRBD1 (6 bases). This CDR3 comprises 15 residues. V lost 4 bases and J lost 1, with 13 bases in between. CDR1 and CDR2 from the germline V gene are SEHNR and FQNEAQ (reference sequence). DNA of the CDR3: TGTGCCAGCAGCTCAAGGGAGGGGGATAACTATGGCTACACCTTC. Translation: CASSSREGDNYGYTF.

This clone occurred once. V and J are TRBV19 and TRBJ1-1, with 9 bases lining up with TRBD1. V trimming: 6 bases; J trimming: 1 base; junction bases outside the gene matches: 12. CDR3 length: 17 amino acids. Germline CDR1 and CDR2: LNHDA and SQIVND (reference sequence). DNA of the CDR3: TGTGCCAGTAGGCCAAAGGGGACAGGGAACCAGAACACTGAAGCTTTCTTT. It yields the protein CASRPKGTGNQNTEAFF.

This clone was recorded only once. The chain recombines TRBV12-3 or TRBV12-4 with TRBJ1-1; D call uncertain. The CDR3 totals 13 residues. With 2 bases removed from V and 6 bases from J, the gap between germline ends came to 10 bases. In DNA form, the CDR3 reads TGTGCCAGCAGTTTAATAGGAGGAGCTGAAGCTTTCTTT. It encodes CASSLIGGAEAFF.

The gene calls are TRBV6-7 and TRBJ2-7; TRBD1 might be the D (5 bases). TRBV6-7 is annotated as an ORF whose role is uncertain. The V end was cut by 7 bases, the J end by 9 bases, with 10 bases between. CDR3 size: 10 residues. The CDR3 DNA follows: TGTGCCAGCACCCGAAGGGGGCAGTACTTC. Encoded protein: CASTRRGQYF.

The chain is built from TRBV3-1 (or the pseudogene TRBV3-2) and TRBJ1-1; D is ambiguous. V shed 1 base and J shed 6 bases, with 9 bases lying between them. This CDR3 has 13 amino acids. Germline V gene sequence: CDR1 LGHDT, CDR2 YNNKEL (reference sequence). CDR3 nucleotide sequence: TGTGCCAGCAGCCAAGTAGAGGTCCCTGAAGCTTTCTTT. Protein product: CASSQVEVPEAFF.

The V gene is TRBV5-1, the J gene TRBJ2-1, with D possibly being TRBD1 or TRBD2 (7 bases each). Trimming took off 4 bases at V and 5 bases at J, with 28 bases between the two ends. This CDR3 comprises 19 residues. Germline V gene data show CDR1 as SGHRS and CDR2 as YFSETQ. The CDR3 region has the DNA TGCGCCAGCAGCCTCACTATGACAGGGAGGGCCGGCCGGCACAATGAGCAGTTCTTC. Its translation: CASSLTMTGRAGRHNEQFF.

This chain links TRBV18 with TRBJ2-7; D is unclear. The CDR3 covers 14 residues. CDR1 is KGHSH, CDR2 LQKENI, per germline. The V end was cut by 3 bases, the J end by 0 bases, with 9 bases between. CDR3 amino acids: CASSPPTASYEQYF. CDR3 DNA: TGTGCCAGCTCACCTCCGACGGCCTCCTACGAGCAGTACTTC. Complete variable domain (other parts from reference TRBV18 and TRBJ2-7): NAGVMQNPRHLVRRRGQEARLRCSPMKGHSHVYWYRQLPEEGLKFMVYLQKENIIDESGMPKERFSAEFPKEGPSILRIQQVVRGDSAAYFCASSPPTASYEQYFGPGTRLTVT.

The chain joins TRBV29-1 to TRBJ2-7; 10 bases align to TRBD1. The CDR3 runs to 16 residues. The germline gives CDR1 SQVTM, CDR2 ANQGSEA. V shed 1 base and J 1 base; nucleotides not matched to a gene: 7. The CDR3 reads CSVEVTGTGESYEQYF. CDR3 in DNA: TGCAGCGTTGAAGTCACCGGGACAGGGGAATCCTACGAGCAGTACTTC.

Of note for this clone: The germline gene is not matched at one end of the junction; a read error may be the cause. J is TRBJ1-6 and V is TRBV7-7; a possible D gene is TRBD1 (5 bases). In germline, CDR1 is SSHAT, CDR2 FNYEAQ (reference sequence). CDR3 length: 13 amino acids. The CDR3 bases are TGTGCTAGCAGCCAGGACATGCATTCACCCCTCCACTTT. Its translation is CASSQDMHSPLHF.

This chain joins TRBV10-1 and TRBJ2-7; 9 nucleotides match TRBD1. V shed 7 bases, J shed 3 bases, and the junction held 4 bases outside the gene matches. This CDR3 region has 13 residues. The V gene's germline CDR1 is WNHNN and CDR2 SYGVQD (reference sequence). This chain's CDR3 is CASKRTGDYEQYF. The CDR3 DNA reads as TGCGCCAGCAAAAGGACAGGGGACTACGAGCAGTACTTC.

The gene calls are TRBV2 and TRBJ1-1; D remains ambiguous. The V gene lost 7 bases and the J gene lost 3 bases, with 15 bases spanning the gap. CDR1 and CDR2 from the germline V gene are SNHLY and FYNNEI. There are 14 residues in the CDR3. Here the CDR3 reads CASTSSLKDTEAFF. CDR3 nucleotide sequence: TGTGCCAGCACCAGTAGTCTAAAGGACACTGAAGCTTTCTTT.

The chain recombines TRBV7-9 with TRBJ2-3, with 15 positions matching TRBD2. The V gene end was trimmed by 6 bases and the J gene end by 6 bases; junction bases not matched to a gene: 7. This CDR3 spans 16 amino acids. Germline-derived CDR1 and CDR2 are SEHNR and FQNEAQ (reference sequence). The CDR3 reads CASRGGTSGGKDTQYF. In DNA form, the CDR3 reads TGTGCCAGCAGAGGAGGGACTAGCGGGGGGAAGGATACGCAGTATTTT.

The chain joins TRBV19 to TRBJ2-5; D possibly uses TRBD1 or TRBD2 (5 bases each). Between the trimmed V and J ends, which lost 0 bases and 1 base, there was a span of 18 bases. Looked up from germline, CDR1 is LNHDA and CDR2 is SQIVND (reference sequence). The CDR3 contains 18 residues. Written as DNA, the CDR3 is TGTGCCAGTAGTATAGAATTTTTTGGGAGACAGCCCCAAGAGACCCAGTACTTC. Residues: CASSIEFFGRQPQETQYF.

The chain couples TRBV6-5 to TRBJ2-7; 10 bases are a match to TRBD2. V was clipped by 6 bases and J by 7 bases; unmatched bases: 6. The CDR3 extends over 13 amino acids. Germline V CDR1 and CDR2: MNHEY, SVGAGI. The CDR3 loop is CASRVAGGKEQYF. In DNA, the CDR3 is TGTGCCAGCAGGGTAGCGGGAGGTAAAGAGCAGTACTTC.

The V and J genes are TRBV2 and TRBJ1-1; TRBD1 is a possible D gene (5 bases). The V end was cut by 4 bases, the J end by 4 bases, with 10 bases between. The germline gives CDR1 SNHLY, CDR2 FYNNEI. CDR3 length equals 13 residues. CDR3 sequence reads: CASSVGGSTEAFF. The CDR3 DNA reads TGTGCCAGCAGTGTCGGGGGTTCCACTGAAGCTTTCTTT.

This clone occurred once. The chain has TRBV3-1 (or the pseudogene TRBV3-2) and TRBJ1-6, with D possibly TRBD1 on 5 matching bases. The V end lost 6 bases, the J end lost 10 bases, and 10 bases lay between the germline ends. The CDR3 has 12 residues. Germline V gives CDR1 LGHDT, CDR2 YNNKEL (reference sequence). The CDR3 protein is CASSPGTSPLHF. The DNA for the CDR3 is TGTGCCAGCAGTCCCGGGACCTCACCCCTCCACTTT.